This T cell receptor beta chain emerged from a study of blood T cells in healthy people across ages. Primed by a sample-barcoded 5' primer and a J-beta primer mix, a second PCR proceeded for about 6 to 11 cycles. From the 5' RACE reads, TCRdb called clonotypes with MiXCR, one entry per CDR3 protein. The sample has approximately 820,000 distinct CDR3 sequences; more than 40% are singletons. This TCR was sampled from a man in his 60s in good health. What was sequenced was blood.

DNA of the CDR3: TGCGCCAGCAGCCTGATGGAGGGAGATACGCAGTATTTT. It encodes CASSLMEGDTQYF. The V and J genes are TRBV5-1 and TRBJ2-3; tentatively, D is TRBD2 (6 bases). The CDR3 extends over 13 amino acids. CDR1 and CDR2 (germline): SGHRS, YFSETQ. V lost 4 bases and J lost 5, with 11 bases in between.